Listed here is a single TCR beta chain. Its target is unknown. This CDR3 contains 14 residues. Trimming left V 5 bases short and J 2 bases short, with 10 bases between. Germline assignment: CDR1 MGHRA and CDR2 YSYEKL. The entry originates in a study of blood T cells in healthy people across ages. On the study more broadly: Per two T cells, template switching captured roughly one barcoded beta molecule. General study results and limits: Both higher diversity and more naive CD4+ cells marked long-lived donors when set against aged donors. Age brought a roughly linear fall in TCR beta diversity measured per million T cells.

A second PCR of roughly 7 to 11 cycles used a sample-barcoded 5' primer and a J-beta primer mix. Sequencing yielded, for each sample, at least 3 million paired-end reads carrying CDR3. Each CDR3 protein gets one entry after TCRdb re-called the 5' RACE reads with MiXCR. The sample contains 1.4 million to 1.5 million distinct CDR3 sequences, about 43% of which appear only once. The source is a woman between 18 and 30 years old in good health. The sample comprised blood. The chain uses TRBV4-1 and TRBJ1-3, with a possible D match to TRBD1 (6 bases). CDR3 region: CASSRGGTGNTIYF. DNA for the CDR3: TGCGCCAGCAGCAGGGGGGGAACTGGAAACACCATATATTTT.